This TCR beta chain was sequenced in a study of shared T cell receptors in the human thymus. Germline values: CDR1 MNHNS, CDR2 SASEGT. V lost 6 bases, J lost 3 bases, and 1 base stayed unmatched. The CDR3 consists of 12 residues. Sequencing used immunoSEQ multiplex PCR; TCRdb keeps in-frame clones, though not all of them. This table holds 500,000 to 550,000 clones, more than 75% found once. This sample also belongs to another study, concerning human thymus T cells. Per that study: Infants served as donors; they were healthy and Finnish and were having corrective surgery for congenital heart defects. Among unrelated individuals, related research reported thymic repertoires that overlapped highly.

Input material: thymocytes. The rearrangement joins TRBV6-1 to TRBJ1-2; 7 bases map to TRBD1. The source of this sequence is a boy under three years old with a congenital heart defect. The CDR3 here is CASRGGDYGYTF. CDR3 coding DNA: TGTGCCAGCAGAGGGGGCGACTATGGCTACACCTTC.